This T cell receptor beta chain was sequenced during a study of T-cell memory formation after mild COVID-19. Study-level background: Largely donor-specific sequence clusters came from a couple of donors.

TCR alpha and TCR beta cDNA libraries carrying sample barcodes and UMIs were produced by 5'RACE using constant-segment primers. One entry per CDR3 protein, called by TCRdb with MiXCR from the 5' RACE reads. The data hold about 320,000 distinct CDR3 sequences, with about 13% observed a single time. Germline V gene sequence: CDR1 SGHAT, CDR2 FQNNGV. V dropped 1 base and J dropped 1 base, with 7 bases sitting between them. This CDR3 has 14 residues. The sequence derives from a man aged 18-30 years who had mild COVID-19 (a few samples of this study predate the infection). Cell type and time point are not known. Sequencing was done on a sample of PBMCs or a T cell subset sorted from them (not recorded which). The chain carries TRBV11-2 and TRBJ2-5; D unresolved. CDR3 DNA sequence: TGTGCCAGCAGCTTAGTTGTCCTCCAAGAGACCCAGTACTTC. It encodes CASSLVVLQETQYF.